Following are 30 T cell receptor beta chains from one sample sequenced in a study of siplizumab effects on memory and regulatory T cells. TCRdb's table, derived via immunoSEQ multiplex PCR, lists solely in-frame clones and lacks some. The repertoire holds around 78,000 clones, with less than 95% as singletons. Input material: CD8+ T cells sorted from blood. Receptors were obtained from a human donor in good health.

This clone has just a few counts. The genes are TRBV11-2 and TRBJ2-4; D ambiguous. The length of the CDR3 is 14 residues. The V gene's germline CDR1 is SGHAT and CDR2 FQNNGV. Trimming removed 3 bases from V and 6 bases from J, with 12 bases in between. As DNA, the CDR3 is TGTGCCAGCAGCTTCGGGTTTCGCTCAAACATTCAGTACTTC. Protein: CASSFGFRSNIQYF.

V gene TRBV27 combines with J gene TRBJ1-1; 7 bases match TRBD1. The J segment lost 4 bases and the V segment lost 6 bases, leaving 11 bases of the junction unmatched. Germline V gene data show CDR1 as MNHEY and CDR2 as SMNVEV (reference sequence). The CDR3 length is 15 residues. In DNA form, the CDR3 reads TGTGCCAGCAGCCTTATTAGGGGGCGCGTCACTGAAGCTTTCTTT. Protein product: CASSLIRGRVTEAFF.

V is TRBV29-1 and J is TRBJ2-6; 11 nucleotides align to TRBD2. Germline V CDR1 and CDR2: SQVTM, ANQGSEA. The CDR3 is 17 amino acids. J lost 4 bases, V lost 3 bases, and 8 bases had no gene match. Here the CDR3 DNA reads TGCAGCGTTGAGGTACTAGCGGGAGCGACGGGGGCCAACGTCCTGACTTTC. Protein: CSVEVLAGATGANVLTF.

This clone has only one observation. The chain combines TRBV9 with TRBJ2-1, with TRBD2 matching 16 bases. This CDR3 region has 14 residues. The junction had 7 bases not matched to a gene; V was cut back by 4 bases and J by 15 bases. Germline assignment: CDR1 SGDLS and CDR2 YYNGEE. CDR3 residues: CASSLGLAGGVPFF. The CDR3, as DNA: TGTGCCAGCAGCTTGGGACTAGCGGGAGGGGTCCCGTTCTTC.

CDR3: CASSEDPTINYGYTF. The CDR3 nucleotides are TGCGCCAGCAGCGAAGACCCTACCATCAACTATGGCTACACCTTC. The V gene is TRBV5-1, the J gene TRBJ1-2; D not resolved. V lost 4 bases to trimming and J lost 2 bases, with 15 bases between them. Germline loops: CDR1 SGHRS, CDR2 YFSETQ. The CDR3 runs to 15 residues.

The chain has TRBV27 and TRBJ2-7; D is undetermined. V was cut by 4 bases and J by 5 bases, with 6 bases left in between. The germline V gene encodes CDR1 MNHEY and CDR2 SMNVEV (reference sequence). The CDR3 contains 11 residues. The CDR3 coding sequence is TGTGCCAGCAGTTCTTCCCACGAGCAGTACTTC. Translating it yields CASSSSHEQYF.

The chain recombines TRBV7-9 with TRBJ2-7, with 7 positions matching TRBD1. This CDR3 is built from 14 residues. After removal of 5 bases from V and 0 bases from J, the junction contained 4 bases not matched to a gene. Germline CDR1 and CDR2: SEHNR and FQNEAQ (reference sequence). This chain's CDR3 is CASSGQVNSYEQYF. CDR3 nucleotides: TGTGCCAGCAGCGGACAGGTAAACTCCTACGAGCAGTACTTC.

The CDR3 loop reads CASSLEGTGYGYTF. CDR3 DNA: TGCGCCAGCAGCTTGGAAGGGACAGGTTATGGCTACACCTTC. V usage is TRBV5-1 and J usage is TRBJ1-2; 8 bases line up with TRBD1. The CDR3 covers 14 residues. Per germline, CDR1 SGHRS and CDR2 YFSETQ. The trim removed 0 bases at V and 5 bases at J, leaving 3 bases unmatched.

This chain connects TRBV4-2 to TRBJ1-1; possible D gene TRBD1, 6 bases. The CDR3 has 14 residues. The germline CDR1 and CDR2 sequences are LGHNA and YNFKEQ. Between the trimmed V and J ends, which lost 3 bases and 1 base, there was a span of 9 bases. The CDR3: CASSHGQTNTEAFF. CDR3 nucleotides: TGTGCCAGCAGCCATGGACAGACGAACACTGAAGCTTTCTTT.

CDR3 protein: CASSLWTGGFGSGVTGELFF. The CDR3 coding sequence is TGCGCCAGCAGCTTATGGACAGGGGGATTTGGTAGCGGAGTGACCGGGGAGCTGTTTTTT. The chain links TRBV5-1 to TRBJ2-2; 10 bases fit TRBD1. The J segment lost 5 bases and the V segment lost 2 bases, leaving 18 bases of the junction unmatched. Germline V lookup: CDR1 SGHRS, CDR2 YFSETQ. This CDR3 has 20 residues. Filled out from reference TRBV5-1 and TRBJ2-2, the complete variable domain reads KAGVTQTPRYLIKTRGQQVTLSCSPISGHRSVSWYQQTPGQGLQFLFEYFSETQRNKGNFPGRFSGRQFSNSRSEMNVSTLELGDSALYLCASSLWTGGFGSGVTGELFFGEGSRLTVL.

The chain carries TRBV4-1 and TRBJ1-3; D is uncertain. CDR3 size: 16 residues. Germline CDR1 is MGHRA and CDR2 is YSYEKL. Trimming pared 4 bases from V and 0 bases from J, leaving 13 bases between. The CDR3 DNA is TGCGCCAGCAGCCCCGAGGTCTCCAGCTCTGGAAACACCATATATTTT. Residues: CASSPEVSSSGNTIYF.

V usage is TRBV5-1 and J usage is TRBJ2-1; 7 nucleotides match TRBD2. After removal of 7 bases from V and 0 bases from J, the junction contained 10 bases not matched to a gene. The CDR3 extends over 16 amino acids. Germline V gene sequence: CDR1 SGHRS, CDR2 YFSETQ. The CDR3: CASAWPSGVSYNEQFF. The CDR3 DNA follows: TGCGCCAGCGCTTGGCCCAGCGGGGTCTCCTACAATGAGCAGTTCTTC.

The genes are TRBV11-3 and TRBJ1-1; no definite D call. Trimming stripped 3 bases from V and 4 bases from J, with 12 bases between. This CDR3 has 14 amino acids. Germline CDR1 SGHNT, CDR2 YENEEA. For the CDR3, the DNA is TGTGCCAGCAGCTTTGGACCCCCGGGCACTGAAGCTTTCTTT. It encodes CASSFGPPGTEAFF.

V and J are TRBV19 and TRBJ1-1; D not certain. Trimming removed 7 bases from V and 3 bases from J, with 21 bases in between. The germline V gene encodes CDR1 LNHDA and CDR2 SQIVND (reference sequence). The CDR3 runs to 16 residues. CDR3 DNA: TGTGCCAGTATGGACGGGTTGCTTCCGAGGGACACTGAAGCTTTCTTT. Translation gives CASMDGLLPRDTEAFF.

There are a few counts of this clone. V gene TRBV19 combines with J gene TRBJ1-4; 8 positions match TRBD1. Germline CDR1 is LNHDA and CDR2 is SQIVND (reference sequence). CDR3 length: 14 residues. After removal of 1 base from V and 9 bases from J, the junction contained 4 bases not matched to a gene. The DNA for the CDR3 is TGTGCCAGTAGTATAGCAGGGGGCTCCCAAAAACTGTTTTTT. It translates to CASSIAGGSQKLFF. The whole variable domain, remainder taken from reference TRBV19 and TRBJ1-4, is DGGITQSPKYLFRKEGQNVTLSCEQNLNHDAMYWYRQDPGQGLRLIYYSQIVNDFQKGDIAEGYSVSREKKESFPLTVTSAQKNPTAFYLCASSIAGGSQKLFFGSGTQLSVL.

The rearrangement links TRBV7-8 to TRBJ2-7; possible D gene TRBD2, 6 bases. CDR3 length: 13 amino acids. V was pared by 2 bases and J by 6 bases, with 11 bases between. Germline V gene lookup returns CDR1 SGHVS and CDR2 FQNEAQ. CDR3 residues: CASSLLGGIEQYF. The CDR3 DNA reads TGTGCCAGCAGCTTATTAGGCGGGATCGAGCAGTACTTC.

The chain links TRBV13 to TRBJ2-5; 7 positions agree with TRBD1. With V trimmed by 5 bases and J by 3 bases, 6 bases remained unmatched. Germline V CDR1 and CDR2: PRHDT, FYEKMQ (reference sequence). The CDR3 has 14 residues. The CDR3 nucleotides read TGTGCCAGCAGCCTCGGGACAGCAAAAGAGACCCAGTACTTC. As protein: CASSLGTAKETQYF. The full variable domain, its missing parts supplied by reference TRBV13 and TRBJ2-5, is AAGVIQSPRHLIKEKRETATLKCYPIPRHDTVYWYQQGPGQDPQFLISFYEKMQSDKGSIPDRFSAQQFSDYHSELNMSSLELGDSALYFCASSLGTAKETQYFGPGTRLLVL.

The rearrangement joins TRBV11-2 to TRBJ2-7, with TRBD2 as a possible D gene (6 bases). The CDR3 loop spans 13 amino acids. V lost 11 bases and J lost 3, with 17 bases in between. Germline V lookup: CDR1 SGHAT, CDR2 FQNNGV. DNA for the CDR3: TGTGCCGACGGGAGCGGGCCGTTCTACGAGCAGTACTTC. Its translation: CADGSGPFYEQYF. Looking up the rest from reference TRBV11-2 and TRBJ2-7 gives the full variable domain: EAGVAQSPRYKIIEKRQSVAFWCNPISGHATLYWYQQILGQGPKLLIQFQNNGVVDDSQLPKDRFSAERLKGVDSTLKIQPAKLEDSAVYLCADGSGPFYEQYFGPGTRLTVT.

V and J are TRBV27 and TRBJ1-2, with D unclear. This CDR3 contains 13 residues. Germline V gene lookup returns CDR1 MNHEY and CDR2 SMNVEV (reference sequence). V was pared by 6 bases and J by 8 bases, with 16 bases between. CDR3 DNA: TGTGCCAGCAGCCATATCCCCCTGGGAGGCTACACCTTC. Protein sequence: CASSHIPLGGYTF.

This clone occurred a few times. The V gene is TRBV11-1, the J gene TRBJ2-1, with D perhaps matching TRBD1 or TRBD2 (5 bases each). Trimming took off 0 bases at V and 7 bases at J, with 13 bases between the two ends. Germline V CDR1 and CDR2: SGHAT, FQDESV (reference sequence). The CDR3 extends over 15 amino acids. The CDR3 sequence: CASSLAQRDPNEQFF. CDR3 sequence (DNA): TGTGCCAGCAGCTTAGCTCAAAGGGACCCGAATGAGCAGTTCTTC.

The rearrangement joins TRBV11-2 to TRBJ2-2; 7 bases map to TRBD2. J lost 7 bases, V lost 3 bases, and 5 bases had no gene match. This CDR3 contains 14 residues. Germline CDR1 reads SGHAT; CDR2 reads FQNNGV. The CDR3 loop reads CASSFGGSGGELFF. CDR3 coding DNA: TGTGCCAGCAGCTTCGGCGGGAGCGGCGGGGAGCTGTTTTTT.

The chain couples TRBV19 to TRBJ1-6, with D unresolved. Germline CDR1 is LNHDA and CDR2 is SQIVND (reference sequence). V was shortened by 3 bases and J by 8 bases, with 14 bases between the two germline ends. The CDR3 runs 15 residues. DNA of the CDR3: TGTGCCAGTAGTATCCTTGGGAGGGTTGATTCACCCCTCCACTTT. Its protein is CASSILGRVDSPLHF.

V is TRBV30 and J is TRBJ2-7; the match to TRBD2 covers 9 bases. J gave up 3 bases and V 1 base, and 4 bases lay outside the gene matches. The germline CDR1 and CDR2 sequences are GTSNPN and SVGIG (reference sequence). CDR3 length: 14 residues. CDR3 sequence: CAWSAGLADYEQYF. CDR3 DNA sequence: TGTGCCTGGAGTGCGGGACTAGCAGACTACGAGCAGTACTTC.

The chain has TRBV7-9 and TRBJ2-7; tentatively, D is TRBD2 (5 bases). This CDR3 is built from 14 residues. Germline CDR1 SEHNR, CDR2 FQNEAQ (reference sequence). Between the trimmed V and J ends, which lost 1 base and 2 bases, there was a span of 9 bases. DNA of the CDR3: TGTGCCAGCAGCTTAGTCGACGGGGCCTACGAGCAGTACTTC. Translating it yields CASSLVDGAYEQYF.

The chain uses TRBV9 and TRBJ1-1, with D hard to call. The CDR3 consists of 15 residues. V lost 6 bases and J 0 bases, leaving 15 bases between the germline ends. Germline loops: CDR1 SGDLS, CDR2 YYNGEE. The CDR3: CASTGEGSVNTEAFF. DNA of the CDR3: TGTGCCAGCACCGGGGAAGGGAGCGTGAACACTGAAGCTTTCTTT.

This chain links TRBV27 with TRBJ2-3; 7 bases fit TRBD1. The CDR3 covers 15 residues. J was trimmed by 2 bases and V by 3 bases; bases with no gene match: 5. Germline values: CDR1 MNHEY, CDR2 SMNVEV (reference sequence). The CDR3 DNA reads as TGTGCCAGCAGTTTTGCGACAGGGATCACAGATACGCAGTATTTT. Amino acids: CASSFATGITDTQYF.

The chain recombines TRBV6-5 with TRBJ2-7, with 7 bases aligning to TRBD1. The length of the CDR3 is 15 residues. With 5 bases clipped from V and 2 bases from J, the junction kept 9 bases outside the gene matches. The germline V gene has CDR1 MNHEY and CDR2 SVGAGI. CDR3 amino acids: CASSVTGDLTYEQYF. In nucleotides, the CDR3 is TGTGCCAGCAGTGTCACAGGGGATTTAACCTACGAGCAGTACTTC.

The chain has TRBV7-9 and TRBJ1-1; D gene uncertain. Between the trimmed V and J ends, which lost 11 bases and 2 bases, there was a span of 12 bases. Germline lookup yields CDR1 SEHNR and CDR2 FQNEAQ (reference sequence). The CDR3 sequence is 12 residues long. The CDR3 nucleotides are TGTGCCGGCCAATCAGGTAACACTGAAGCTTTCTTT. Translation: CAGQSGNTEAFF.

The rearrangement uses TRBV5-8 and TRBJ1-2; TRBD1 agrees at 8 bases. V lost 3 bases to trimming and J lost 6 bases; unmatched junction nucleotides: 4. CDR3 size: 13 residues. CDR1 is SGHTS and CDR2 is YDEGEE in the germline V gene. The CDR3 nucleotides are TGTGCCAGCAGCTGGACAGGGTTCAATGGCTACACCTTC. Protein sequence: CASSWTGFNGYTF.

The genes are TRBV4-1 and TRBJ1-5, with D tentatively TRBD1 (5 bases). The CDR3 covers 16 residues. Germline assignment: CDR1 MGHRA and CDR2 YSYEKL. V was clipped by 0 bases and J by 7 bases, with 16 bases between them. The CDR3 region is CASSQDWGGGRQPQHF. CDR3 bases: TGCGCCAGCAGCCAAGATTGGGGTGGGGGAAGGCAGCCCCAGCATTTT.